Presented here are 29 T cell receptor beta chains from one specimen sequenced in a study of tumor-infiltrating lymphocytes in primary liver carcinoma. cDNA specific to TCR beta was made from roughly 500 ng of total RNA, with a constant-region primer employed for priming. For TCR beta, libraries were produced by three nested multiplex PCR rounds using slightly modified ARM-PCR. It was with TRBV1-TRBV30 forward primers and a C-beta reverse primer that the first two PCR rounds were run, at around 11 cycles each. TCRdb used MiXCR to reprocess the multiplex PCR reads, holding one entry per CDR3 protein. The sample lists approximately 53,000 distinct CDR3 sequences, about 77% occurring once. Joint extraction of RNA and DNA used roughly 19-31 mg of bulk tissue that was unsorted. The source material was liver tumor tissue from sampling region 5. Indicated subset: tumor region T5, tumor centre. Receptor source: a man aged 35 to 55 with primary liver carcinoma and hepatitis B virus infection.

With respect to this clonotype: At one boundary the junction diverges from the germline segment, which might be a read error. The V call is TRBV5-1, the J call TRBJ2-7; TRBD2 might be the D (6 bases). The CDR3 contains 14 residues. Germline assignment: CDR1 SGHRS and CDR2 YFSETQ. The CDR3 spells CASSSGLVNPWQHF. Here the CDR3 DNA reads TGCGCCAGCAGCTCGGGACTGGTTAACCCGTGGCAGCACTTC. The whole variable domain, filled in from reference TRBV5-1 and TRBJ2-7, reads KAGVTQTPRYLIKTRGQQVTLSCSPISGHRSVSWYQQTPGQGLQFLFEYFSETQRNKGNFPGRFSGRQFSNSRSEMNVSTLELGDSALYLCASSSGLVNPWQHFGPGTRLTVT.

The rearrangement links TRBV11-2 to TRBJ2-3; TRBD2 matches 11 bases. The CDR3 extends over 16 amino acids. Germline V CDR1 and CDR2: SGHAT, FQNNGV. The CDR3 loop is CVINLRLAGSTDTQYF. In nucleotides, the CDR3 is TGTGTCATCAACTTAAGACTAGCGGGGAGCACAGATACGCAGTATTTT.

Worth noting for this clonotype: An end of the junction does not agree with germline; a read error may underlie this. This chain connects TRBV5-1 to TRBJ2-1, with a possible D match to TRBD1 (6 bases). The germline V gene has CDR1 SGHRS and CDR2 YFSETQ. The CDR3 is 17 amino acids. CDR3 coding DNA: TGCGCCAGCAGCACCGGACAGTGGATTAGAGCCTATAATGAGCAGTTCTTC. Translation: CASSTGQWIRAYNEQFF. Complete variable domain (other parts from reference TRBV5-1 and TRBJ2-1): KAGVTQTPRYLIKTRGQQVTLSCSPISGHRSVSWYQQTPGQGLQFLFEYFSETQRNKGNFPGRFSGRQFSNSRSEMNVSTLELGDSALYLCASSTGQWIRAYNEQFFGPGTRLTVL.

The V call is TRBV12-3 or TRBV12-4, the J call TRBJ2-3, with D tentatively TRBD1 (5 bases). The CDR3 covers 15 residues. V dropped 4 bases and J dropped 4 bases, with 15 bases sitting between them. Here the CDR3 reads CASSWSRDGSDTQYF. In DNA form, the CDR3 reads TGTGCCAGCAGTTGGAGCAGGGATGGATCAGATACGCAGTATTTT.

This clonotype was detected only a few times. The CDR3 does not close with the conserved phenylalanine or tryptophan, likely indicating a read error. This sequence joins TRBV2 and TRBJ2-2; perhaps TRBD2 as D (6 bases). This CDR3 is 13 amino acids long. Germline assignment: CDR1 SNHLY and CDR2 FYNNEI. V was shortened by 6 bases and J by 7 bases, with 12 bases between the two germline ends. The CDR3 nucleotides are TGTGCCAGCAGCTACCGGGGGAGCGGGGAGCTGTTTTCT. It codes for CASSYRGSGELFS.

This clonotype was found many times. This chain links TRBV6-2 or TRBV6-3 with TRBJ1-1, with D maybe TRBD1 (5 bases). Trimming removed 5 bases from V and 8 bases from J, with 9 bases in between. In germline, CDR1 is MNHEY, CDR2 SVGEGT. The CDR3 totals 11 residues. The CDR3 reads CASSGGAEAFF. CDR3 in DNA: TGTGCCAGCAGTGGGGGAGCAGAAGCTTTCTTT.

Concerning this clonotype: A much larger clone differs from this one at a single base, so this may be a read error. Here the CDR3 DNA reads TGTGCCAGCAGCCCCCCCAAGGGGGGAAACGAGCAGTACTTC. It translates to CASSPPKGGNEQYF. The chain carries TRBV7-3 and TRBJ2-7; D tentatively fits TRBD1 or TRBD2 (6 bases each). The CDR3 is 14 residues long. V dropped 5 bases and J dropped 5 bases, with 16 bases sitting between them. Germline CDR1 SGHTA, CDR2 FQGTGA. Complete variable domain (other parts from reference TRBV7-3 and TRBJ2-7): GAGVSQTPSNKVTEKGKYVELRCDPISGHTALYWYRQSLGQGPEFLIYFQGTGAADDSGLPNDRFFAVRPEGSVSTLKIQRTERGDSAVYLCASSPPKGGNEQYFGPGTRLTVT.

Points on this clonotype: The junction differs from germline at one of its ends, possibly a read error. The chain links TRBV12-3 or TRBV12-4 to TRBJ2-3, with 7 bases lining up with TRBD2. The CDR3 runs 15 residues. The CDR3 DNA sequence: TGTGCCAGCGAGAAGGGGCGGGAGTTACCAGATACGCAGCATTTC. This gives the protein CASEKGRELPDTQHF.

The sample holds many counts of this clonotype. V and J are TRBV5-1 and TRBJ2-1; D unresolved. This CDR3 comprises 15 residues. The germline V gene encodes CDR1 SGHRS and CDR2 YFSETQ. Trimming removed 5 bases from V and 8 bases from J, with 20 bases in between. CDR3 in DNA: TGCGCCAGCAGTTCCTTGCCGGGCCTAAGGGATGAGCAGTTCTTC. Amino acids: CASSSLPGLRDEQFF.

The gene calls are TRBV19 and TRBJ2-7, with D perhaps being TRBD1 or TRBD2 (5 bases each). Looked up from germline, CDR1 is LNHDA and CDR2 is SQIVND (reference sequence). This CDR3 is built from 15 residues. Trimming pared 6 bases from V and 11 bases from J, leaving 26 bases between. The CDR3 DNA sequence: TGTGCCAGTAGCCCAAGAAAATACGGGACCTACAAGGAGTACTTC. Amino acids: CASSPRKYGTYKEYF.

For this clonotype: A much larger clone differs from this one at a single base, so this may be a read error. CDR3 in amino acids: CSVFWRERNEQFF. CDR3 sequence (DNA): TGCAGTGTCTTCTGGCGGGAGCGGAATGAGCAGTTCTTC. The chain uses TRBV20-1 and TRBJ2-1; TRBD2 aligns across 7 bases. Germline CDR1 and CDR2: DFQATT and SNEGSKA (reference sequence). The CDR3 is 13 residues long. With 7 bases clipped from V and 7 bases from J, the junction kept 10 bases outside the gene matches.

Comment on this clonotype: The conserved phenylalanine or tryptophan normally closing the CDR3 is absent here, so this likely arose from a read error. The gene calls are TRBV11-1 and TRBJ2-3; the D is unclear. Trimming shortened V by 5 bases and J by 4 bases, and 13 bases separated the two germline ends. This CDR3 spans 14 amino acids. Germline-derived CDR1 and CDR2 are SGHAT and FQDESV (reference sequence). CDR3 DNA sequence: TGTGCCAGCAGCACACCCCCTGTAGCAGATACGCAGTATTTG. It is translated as CASSTPPVADTQYL.

This clonotype has a single count. The junction and the germline gene differ at one end; a read error may be behind it. This chain connects TRBV10-3 to TRBJ1-1; maybe TRBD1 (5 bases). Germline assignment: CDR1 ENHRY and CDR2 SYGVKD. CDR3 size: 13 residues. Written as DNA, the CDR3 is TGTGCCATTAGGGACCGGGAGAACAGTGAAGCTTTCTTT. This codes for CAIRDRENSEAFF.

The gene calls are TRBV29-1 and TRBJ1-5; D tentatively fits TRBD1 or TRBD2 (5 bases each). Judging by the DNA end, TRBJ2-3 fits better; the J call may be wrong. Per the germline V gene, CDR1 is SQVTM and CDR2 is ANQGSEA. The CDR3 covers 13 residues. CDR3: CSVGDVGNQPQYF. As DNA, the CDR3 is TGCAGTGTCGGGGACGTGGGCAATCAGCCCCAGTATTTT.

This clonotype is medium-sized (0.01 to 0.1%). The chain recombines TRBV6-2 or TRBV6-3 with TRBJ2-5; 9 bases fit TRBD2. Germline loops: CDR1 MNHEY, CDR2 SVGEGT. V shed 4 bases and J 8 bases; nucleotides not matched to a gene: 5. The CDR3 has 13 amino acids. CDR3: CASSSGLANTQYF. Here the CDR3 DNA reads TGTGCCAGCAGTTCCGGACTAGCGAACACCCAGTACTTC.

A word on this clonotype: Since no conserved phenylalanine or tryptophan closes the CDR3, a read error is the likely cause. V gene TRBV6-1 combines with J gene TRBJ1-5; 7 bases agree with TRBD1. The length of the CDR3 is 18 residues. CDR1 is MNHNS, CDR2 SASEGT, per germline. CDR3 DNA sequence: TGTGTCAGCCTCATTGGAGGACAGGCGGATAAGGCCAATCAGCCCCAGCATTTG. Amino acid sequence: CVSLIGGQADKANQPQHL.

This clonotype was recorded at least ten times. An end of the junction differs from the germline gene, which may be a read error. The chain has TRBV11-3 and TRBJ2-1; D perhaps matches TRBD1 (5 bases). Germline CDR1 SGHNT, CDR2 YENEEA. The CDR3 is 17 amino acids. The CDR3 coding sequence is TGTGCCGGCAGCTTAGGGGAAGGCGCTAACTCCTACAATGAGCAGCTCTTC. Its translation: CAGSLGEGANSYNEQLF.

This clonotype has a count of ten or more. V gene TRBV19 combines with J gene TRBJ1-2; D remains unclear. This CDR3 is 13 amino acids long. Trimming removed 6 bases from V and 4 bases from J, with 12 bases in between. From germline, CDR1 is LNHDA and CDR2 SQIVND (reference sequence). The CDR3 loop reads CASSPELSYGYTF. In DNA, the CDR3 is TGTGCCAGTAGCCCGGAGCTCAGCTATGGCTACACCTTC.

Of note for this clonotype: A single base separates this from a much larger clone, so it may be a read error. The chain has TRBV7-9 and TRBJ1-1; D is undetermined. The germline V gene encodes CDR1 SEHNR and CDR2 FQNEAQ (reference sequence). This CDR3 has 11 amino acids. The CDR3, as DNA: TGTACCAGCAGCCCCAATCATGAAGCTTTCTTT. Translated, it gives CTSSPNHEAFF.

On this clonotype itself: The junction does not match germline at one end; this may be a read error. J is TRBJ1-5 and V is TRBV19; no definite D call. Germline CDR1 LNHDA, CDR2 SQIVND (reference sequence). The CDR3 consists of 13 residues. DNA of the CDR3: TGTGCCGCCCGGAGGTCGGTTAATCAGTCCCAGCATTTT. This sequence encodes CAARRSVNQSQHF.

The gene calls are TRBV7-8 and TRBJ2-5; D unclear. Trimming removed 6 bases from V and 2 bases from J, with 19 bases in between. The germline V gene has CDR1 SGHVS and CDR2 FQNEAQ. The CDR3 consists of 16 residues. CDR3 bases: TGTGCCAGCAGATTGGTAACGATAGGCTTACAAGAGACCCAGTACTTC. This translates into CASRLVTIGLQETQYF. The full variable domain, its missing parts supplied by reference TRBV7-8 and TRBJ2-5, is GAGVSQSPRYKVAKRGQDVALRCDPISGHVSLFWYQQALGQGPEFLTYFQNEAQLDKSGLPSDRFFAERPEGSVSTLKIQRTQQEDSAVYLCASRLVTIGLQETQYFGPGTRLLVL.

In this sample, this clonotype is medium-sized. The J gene is TRBJ2-1, the V gene TRBV6-5; unclear D gene. The V and J ends lost 2 bases and 8 bases respectively, with 4 bases between them. CDR1 and CDR2 (germline): MNHEY, SVGAGI. CDR3 length: 11 residues. CDR3 region: CASSYVDEQFF. The CDR3 coding sequence is TGTGCCAGCAGTTACGTGGATGAGCAGTTCTTC.

Concerning this clonotype: Mismatch with germline at one junction end may stem from a read error. The V and J genes are TRBV19 and TRBJ1-1; the D gene is possibly TRBD1 (5 bases). From germline, CDR1 is LNHDA and CDR2 SQIVND (reference sequence). CDR3 length: 14 residues. CDR3 DNA: TGTGCCAGTAGTAAGGTGCAAGGGGTGGCTGAAGCTTACTTT. Its translation is CASSKVQGVAEAYF.

Concerning this clonotype: Sequence at one end of the junction differs from germline and may be a read error. The CDR3 spells CASSLGQLRPAPNTVAFF. The CDR3 DNA is TGTGCCAGCAGCTTAGGCCAACTCCGTCCGGCACCGAACACTGTAGCTTTCTTT. This chain links TRBV7-9 with TRBJ1-1; D unresolved. This CDR3 is 18 amino acids long. Germline lookup yields CDR1 SEHNR and CDR2 FQNEAQ (reference sequence).

The sample holds many counts of this clonotype. This rearrangement joins TRBV15 to TRBJ2-2; 7 positions match TRBD2. Unmatched junction bases numbered 4, after V lost 8 bases and J lost 4 bases. Looked up from germline, CDR1 is LNHNV and CDR2 is YYDKDF (reference sequence). CDR3 length equals 13 residues. The CDR3 reads CATGRGGTGELFF. CDR3 nucleotide sequence: TGTGCCACCGGGAGGGGTGGCACCGGGGAGCTGTTTTTT.

On this clonotype itself: Germline and junction disagree at one end, which may indicate a read error. The chain employs TRBV11-1 and TRBJ2-4; 7 bases match TRBD2. The CDR3 has 17 residues. CDR1 and CDR2 (germline): SGHAT, FQDESV (reference sequence). The CDR3 sequence: CTSSFPGTNGTKNFQYF. The CDR3 DNA reads TGTACCAGCAGCTTTCCCGGGACTAACGGGACCAAAAACTTTCAATACTTC.

About this clonotype: The conserved phenylalanine or tryptophan is not found at the CDR3 terminus, so this likely reflects a read error. The genes are TRBV6-1 and TRBJ2-3; D ambiguous. The CDR3 has 12 residues. Trimming shortened V by 7 bases and J by 11 bases, and 16 bases separated the two germline ends. Germline CDR1 MNHNS, CDR2 SASEGT. In DNA form, the CDR3 reads TGTGCCAGCAAGCCCAGCACACATATGCAGTATTTG. It translates to CASKPSTHMQYL.

Worth noting for this clonotype: This may stem from a read error, because a much larger clone lies one nucleotide away. The rearrangement uses TRBV25-1 and TRBJ2-4, with 8 bases lining up with TRBD1. CDR1 and CDR2 (germline): MGHDK, SYGVNS. The CDR3 sequence is 13 residues long. For the CDR3, the DNA is TGTGCCACCACCCAGGGGGCGCATAACAATCAGTACTTC. It encodes CATTQGAHNNQYF.

Details on this clonotype: Compared with germline, one end of the junction differs, possibly owing to a read error. The chain couples TRBV29-1 to TRBJ2-5; unclear D gene. This CDR3 region has 12 residues. Germline CDR1 reads SQVTM; CDR2 reads ANQGSEA. This CDR3 is CSGMESGATQYF. The CDR3, as DNA: TGCAGCGGTATGGAGAGTGGAGCGACCCAATACTTC.